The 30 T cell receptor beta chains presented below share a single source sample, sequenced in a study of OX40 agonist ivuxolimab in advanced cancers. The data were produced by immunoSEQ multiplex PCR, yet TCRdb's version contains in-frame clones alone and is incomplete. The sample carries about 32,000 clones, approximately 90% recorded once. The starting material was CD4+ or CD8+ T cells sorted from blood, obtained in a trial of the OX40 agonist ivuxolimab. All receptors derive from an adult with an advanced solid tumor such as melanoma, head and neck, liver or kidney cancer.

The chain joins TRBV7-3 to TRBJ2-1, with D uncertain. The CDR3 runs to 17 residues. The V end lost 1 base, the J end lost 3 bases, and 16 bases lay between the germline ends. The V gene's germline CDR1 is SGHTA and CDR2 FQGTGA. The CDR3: CASSLNDRDTFYNEQFF. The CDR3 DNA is TGTGCCAGCAGCTTAAACGATAGGGATACATTCTACAATGAGCAGTTCTTC.

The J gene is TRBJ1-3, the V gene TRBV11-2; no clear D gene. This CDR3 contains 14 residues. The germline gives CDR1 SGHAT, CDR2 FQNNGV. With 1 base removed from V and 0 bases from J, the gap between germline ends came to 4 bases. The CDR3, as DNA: TGTGCCAGCAGCTTAGGGTACTCTGGAAACACCATATATTTT. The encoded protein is CASSLGYSGNTIYF.

CDR3 coding DNA: TGTGCCAGCAGCTTTGGTGGGAAGGAAAAACTGTTTTTT. Encoded protein: CASSFGGKEKLFF. This sequence joins TRBV28 and TRBJ1-4, with D hard to call. In germline, CDR1 is MDHEN, CDR2 SYDVKM. CDR3 length: 13 residues. With 6 bases removed from V and 8 bases from J, the gap between germline ends came to 13 bases. The whole variable domain, filled in from reference TRBV28 and TRBJ1-4, reads DVKVTQSSRYLVKRTGEKVFLECVQDMDHENMFWYRQDPGLGLRLIYFSYDVKMKEKGDIPEGYSVSREKKERFSLILESASTNQTSMYLCASSFGGKEKLFFGSGTQLSVL.

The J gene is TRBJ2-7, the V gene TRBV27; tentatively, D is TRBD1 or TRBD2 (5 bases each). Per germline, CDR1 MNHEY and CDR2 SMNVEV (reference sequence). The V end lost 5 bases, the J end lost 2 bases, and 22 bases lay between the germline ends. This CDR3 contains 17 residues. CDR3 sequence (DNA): TGTGCCAGCAGTGACCGCTCCGGGACCCAGGATCCCTACGAGCAGTACTTC. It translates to CASSDRSGTQDPYEQYF.

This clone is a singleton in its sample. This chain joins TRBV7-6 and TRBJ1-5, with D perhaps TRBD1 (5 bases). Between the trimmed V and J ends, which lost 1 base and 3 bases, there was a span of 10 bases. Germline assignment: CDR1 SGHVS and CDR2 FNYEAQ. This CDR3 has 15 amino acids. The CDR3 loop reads CASSLGPGTNQPQHF. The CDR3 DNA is TGTGCCAGCAGCTTAGGGCCAGGGACCAATCAGCCCCAGCATTTT.

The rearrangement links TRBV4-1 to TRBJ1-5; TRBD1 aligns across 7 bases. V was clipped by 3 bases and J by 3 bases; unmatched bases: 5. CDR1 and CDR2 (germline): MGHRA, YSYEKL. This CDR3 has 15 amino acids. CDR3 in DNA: TGCGCCAGCAGCCAGGTTGGGACAGCCAATCAGCCCCAGCATTTT. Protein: CASSQVGTANQPQHF.

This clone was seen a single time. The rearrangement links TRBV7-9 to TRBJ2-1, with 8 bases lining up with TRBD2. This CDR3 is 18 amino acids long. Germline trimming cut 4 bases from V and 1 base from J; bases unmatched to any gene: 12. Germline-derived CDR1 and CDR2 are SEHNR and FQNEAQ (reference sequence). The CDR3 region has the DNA TGTGCCAGCAGCTCGACCCGGACTAGCATGGCATCCTACAATGAGCAGTTCTTC. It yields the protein CASSSTRTSMASYNEQFF.

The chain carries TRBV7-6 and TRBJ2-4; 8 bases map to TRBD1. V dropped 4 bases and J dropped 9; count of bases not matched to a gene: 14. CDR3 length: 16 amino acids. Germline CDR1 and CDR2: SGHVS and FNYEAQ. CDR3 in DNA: TGTGCCAGCAGCTCCACAGCAGGACAGGGATGGGGCATTCAGTACTTC. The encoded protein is CASSSTAGQGWGIQYF. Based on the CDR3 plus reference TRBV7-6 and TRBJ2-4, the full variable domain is GAGVSQSPRYKVTKRGQDVALRCDPISGHVSLYWYRQALGQGPEFLTYFNYEAQQDKSGLPNDRFSAERPEGSISTLTIQRTEQRDSAMYRCASSSTAGQGWGIQYFGAGTRLSVL.

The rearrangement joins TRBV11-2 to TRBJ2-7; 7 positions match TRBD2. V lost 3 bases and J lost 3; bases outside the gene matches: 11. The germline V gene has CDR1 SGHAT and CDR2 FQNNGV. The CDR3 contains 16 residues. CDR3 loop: CASSLGPRGRGYEQYV. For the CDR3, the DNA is TGTGCCAGCAGCTTGGGTCCGCGCGGGAGAGGCTACGAGCAGTACGTC.

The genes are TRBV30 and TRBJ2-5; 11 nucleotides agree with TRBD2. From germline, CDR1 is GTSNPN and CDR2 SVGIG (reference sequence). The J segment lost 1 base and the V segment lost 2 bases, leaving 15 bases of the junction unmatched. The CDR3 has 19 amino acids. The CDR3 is CAWSPPGLAGPLGQETQYF. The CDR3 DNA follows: TGTGCCTGGAGTCCTCCCGGACTAGCGGGCCCCCTCGGCCAAGAGACCCAGTACTTC.

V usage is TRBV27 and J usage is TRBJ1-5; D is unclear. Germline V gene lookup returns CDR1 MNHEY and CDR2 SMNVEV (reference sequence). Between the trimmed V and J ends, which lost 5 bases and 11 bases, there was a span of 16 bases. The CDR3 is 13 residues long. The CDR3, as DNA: TGTGCCAGCAGTGCCCGCCCCGACGGTACCCAGCATTTT. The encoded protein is CASSARPDGTQHF.

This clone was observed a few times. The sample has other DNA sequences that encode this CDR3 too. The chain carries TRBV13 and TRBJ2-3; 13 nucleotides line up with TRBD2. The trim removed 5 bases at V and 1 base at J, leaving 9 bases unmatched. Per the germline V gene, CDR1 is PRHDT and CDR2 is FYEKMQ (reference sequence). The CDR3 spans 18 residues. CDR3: CASSRADGLAGGTDTQYF. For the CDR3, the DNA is TGTGCCAGCAGCCGCGCCGACGGACTAGCGGGAGGCACAGATACGCAGTATTTT.

CDR3 amino acids: CASSLSPGRRTYEQYF. In DNA, the CDR3 is TGTGCCAGCAGCTTATCTCCGGGACGGAGAACCTACGAGCAGTACTTC. The chain is built from TRBV7-9 and TRBJ2-7; D could derive from TRBD1 or TRBD2 (5 bases each). The germline CDR1 and CDR2 sequences are SEHNR and FQNEAQ (reference sequence). The CDR3 has 16 amino acids. V lost 2 bases to trimming and J lost 2 bases, with 16 bases between them.

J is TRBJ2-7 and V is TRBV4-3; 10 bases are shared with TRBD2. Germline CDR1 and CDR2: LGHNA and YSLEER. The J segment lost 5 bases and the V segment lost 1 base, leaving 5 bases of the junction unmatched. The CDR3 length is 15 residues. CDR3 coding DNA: TGCGCCAGCAGCCAAGGGAGCGGGAGGGGGAACGAGCAGTACTTC. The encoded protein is CASSQGSGRGNEQYF.

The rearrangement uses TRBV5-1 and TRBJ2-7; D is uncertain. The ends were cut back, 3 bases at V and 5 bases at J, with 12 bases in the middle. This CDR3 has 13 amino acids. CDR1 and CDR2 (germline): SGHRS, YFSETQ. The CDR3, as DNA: TGCGCCAGCAGCTCGGGCCCTTTTAACGAGCAGTACGTC. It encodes CASSSGPFNEQYV.

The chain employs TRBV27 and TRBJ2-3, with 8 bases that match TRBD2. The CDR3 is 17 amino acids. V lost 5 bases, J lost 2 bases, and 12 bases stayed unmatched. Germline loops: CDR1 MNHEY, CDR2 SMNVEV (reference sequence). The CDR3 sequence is CASSPLRSGGDTDTQYF. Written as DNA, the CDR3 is TGTGCCAGCAGTCCCCTTCGGAGCGGGGGCGACACAGATACGCAGTATTTT.

CDR3 protein: CASSLWQGGFNEQFF. DNA of the CDR3: TGTGCCAGCAGTTTGTGGCAGGGGGGGTTCAATGAGCAGTTCTTC. The chain has TRBV27 and TRBJ2-1, with D perhaps matching TRBD1 or TRBD2 (7 bases each). Per the germline V gene, CDR1 is MNHEY and CDR2 is SMNVEV (reference sequence). CDR3 size: 15 residues. V lost 3 bases and J 6 bases, leaving 15 bases between the germline ends.

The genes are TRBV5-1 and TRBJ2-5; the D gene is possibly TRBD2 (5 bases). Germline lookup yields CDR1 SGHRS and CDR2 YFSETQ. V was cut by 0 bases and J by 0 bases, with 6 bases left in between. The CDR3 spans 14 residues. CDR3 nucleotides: TGCGCCAGCAGCTTGGCCGGGAACCAAGAGACCCAGTACTTC. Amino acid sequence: CASSLAGNQETQYF.

The CDR3 coding sequence is TGCGCCAGCAGAGAACACCCAGGGGCTACATACGAGCAGTACGTC. Protein: CASREHPGATYEQYV. This chain uses TRBV5-1 with TRBJ2-7; perhaps TRBD1 as D (6 bases). In germline, CDR1 is SGHRS, CDR2 YFSETQ. V lost 5 bases and J 4 bases, leaving 19 bases between the germline ends. The CDR3 spans 15 residues.

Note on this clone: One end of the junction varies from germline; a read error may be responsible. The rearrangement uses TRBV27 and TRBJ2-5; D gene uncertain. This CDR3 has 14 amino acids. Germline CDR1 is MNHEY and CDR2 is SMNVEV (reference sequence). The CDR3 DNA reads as TGTGCCAGCGGTTTTTTAGGGTCCAGGGAGACCCAGTACTTC. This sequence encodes CASGFLGSRETQYF.

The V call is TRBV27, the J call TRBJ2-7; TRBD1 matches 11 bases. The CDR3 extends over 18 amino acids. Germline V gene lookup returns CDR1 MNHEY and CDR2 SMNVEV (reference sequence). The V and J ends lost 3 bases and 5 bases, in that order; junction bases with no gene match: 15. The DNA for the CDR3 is TGTGCCAGCAGTTTTTCCGTGTTTGGGACAGGGGGTTGGAACGAGCAGTACTTC. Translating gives CASSFSVFGTGGWNEQYF.

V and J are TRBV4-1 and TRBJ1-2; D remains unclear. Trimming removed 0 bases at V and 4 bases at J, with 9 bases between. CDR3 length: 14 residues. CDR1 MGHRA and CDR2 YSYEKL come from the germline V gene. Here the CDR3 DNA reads TGCGCCAGCAGCCAAGAACAGAGGAGCTATGGCTACACCTTC. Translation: CASSQEQRSYGYTF.

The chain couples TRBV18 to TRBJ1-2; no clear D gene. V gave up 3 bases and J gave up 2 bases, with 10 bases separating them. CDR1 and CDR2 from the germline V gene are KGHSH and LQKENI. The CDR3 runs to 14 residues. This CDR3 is CASSPPGSNYGYTF. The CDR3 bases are TGTGCCAGCTCACCCCCCGGGTCCAACTATGGCTACACCTTC.

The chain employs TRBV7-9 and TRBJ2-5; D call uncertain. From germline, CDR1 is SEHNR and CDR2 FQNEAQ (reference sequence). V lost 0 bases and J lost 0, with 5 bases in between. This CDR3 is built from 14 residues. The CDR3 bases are TGTGCCAGCAGCTTAGCGGGTGACCAAGAGACCCAGTACTTC. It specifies CASSLAGDQETQYF.

In DNA, the CDR3 is TGTGCCAGCAGTAGGGACCCAGCCTTGGGACCCCAGCATTTT. Its protein is CASSRDPALGPQHF. The chain is built from TRBV6-1 and TRBJ1-5; perhaps TRBD1 as D (5 bases). This CDR3 region has 14 residues. V was trimmed by 5 bases and J by 10 bases, leaving 18 bases between them. Germline lookup yields CDR1 MNHNS and CDR2 SASEGT.

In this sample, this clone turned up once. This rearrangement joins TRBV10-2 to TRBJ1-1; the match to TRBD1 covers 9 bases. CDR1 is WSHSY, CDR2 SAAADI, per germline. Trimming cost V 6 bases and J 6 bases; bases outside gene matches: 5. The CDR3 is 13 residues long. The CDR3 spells CASSGTGLPEAFF. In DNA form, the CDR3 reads TGCGCCAGCAGCGGGACAGGGCTCCCTGAAGCTTTCTTT.

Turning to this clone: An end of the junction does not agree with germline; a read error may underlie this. The CDR3 DNA follows: TGTGCTAGCAGCTCAAGACTAGCGGGGCTGGAGACCCAGTACTTC. It codes for CASSSRLAGLETQYF. The V and J genes are TRBV7-7 and TRBJ2-5; TRBD2 matches 11 bases. From germline, CDR1 is SSHAT and CDR2 FNYEAQ (reference sequence). The CDR3 sequence is 15 residues long. Using reference TRBV7-7 and TRBJ2-5 for the parts outside the CDR3, the full variable domain is GAGVSQSPRYKVTKRGQDVTLRCDPISSHATLYWYQQALGQGPEFLTYFNYEAQPDKSGLPSDRFSAERPEGSISTLTIQRTEQRDSAMYRCASSSRLAGLETQYFGPGTRLLVL.

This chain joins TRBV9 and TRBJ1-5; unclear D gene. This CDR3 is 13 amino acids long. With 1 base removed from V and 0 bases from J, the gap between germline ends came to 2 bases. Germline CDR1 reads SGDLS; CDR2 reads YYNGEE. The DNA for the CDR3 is TGTGCCAGCAGCGTAAGTAGCAATCAGCCCCAGCATTTT. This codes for CASSVSSNQPQHF.

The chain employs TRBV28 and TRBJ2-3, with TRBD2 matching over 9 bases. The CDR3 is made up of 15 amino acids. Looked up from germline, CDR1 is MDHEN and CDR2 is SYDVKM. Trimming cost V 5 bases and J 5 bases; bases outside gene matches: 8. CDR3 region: CASSEIAGVVDTQYF. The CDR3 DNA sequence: TGTGCCAGCAGTGAAATAGCGGGAGTGGTAGATACGCAGTATTTT.

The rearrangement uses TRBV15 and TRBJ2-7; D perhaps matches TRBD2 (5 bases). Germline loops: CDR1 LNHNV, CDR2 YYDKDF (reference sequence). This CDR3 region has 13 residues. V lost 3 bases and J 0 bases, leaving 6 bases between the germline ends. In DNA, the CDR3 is TGTGCCACCAGCAGCGGGATCTCCTACGAGCAGTACGTC. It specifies CATSSGISYEQYV.